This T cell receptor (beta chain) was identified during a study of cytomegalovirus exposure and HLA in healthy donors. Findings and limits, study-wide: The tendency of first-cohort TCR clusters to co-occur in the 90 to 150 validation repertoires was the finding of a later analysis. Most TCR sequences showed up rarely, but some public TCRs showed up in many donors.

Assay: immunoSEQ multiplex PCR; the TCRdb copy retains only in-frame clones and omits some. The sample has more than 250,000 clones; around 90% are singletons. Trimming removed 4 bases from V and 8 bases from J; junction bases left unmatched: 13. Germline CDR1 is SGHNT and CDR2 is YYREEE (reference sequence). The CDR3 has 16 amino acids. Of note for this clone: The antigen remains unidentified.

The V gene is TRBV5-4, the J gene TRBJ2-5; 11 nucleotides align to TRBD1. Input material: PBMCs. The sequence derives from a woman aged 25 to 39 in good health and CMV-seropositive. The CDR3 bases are TGTGCCAGCAGCCTTGGGTCTGGACAGGGGGCGCCCACCCAGTACTTC. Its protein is CASSLGSGQGAPTQYF.